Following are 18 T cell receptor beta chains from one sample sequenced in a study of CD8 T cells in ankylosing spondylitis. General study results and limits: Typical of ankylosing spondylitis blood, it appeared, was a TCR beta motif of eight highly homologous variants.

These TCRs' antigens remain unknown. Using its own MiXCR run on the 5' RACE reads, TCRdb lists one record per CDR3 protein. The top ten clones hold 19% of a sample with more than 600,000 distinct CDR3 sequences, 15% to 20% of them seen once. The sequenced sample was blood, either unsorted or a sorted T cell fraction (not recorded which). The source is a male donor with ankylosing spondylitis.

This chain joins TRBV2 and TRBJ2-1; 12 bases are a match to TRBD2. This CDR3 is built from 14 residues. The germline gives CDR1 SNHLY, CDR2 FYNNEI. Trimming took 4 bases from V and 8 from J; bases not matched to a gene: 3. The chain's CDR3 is CASSGTSGRYEQFF. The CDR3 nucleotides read TGTGCCAGCAGTGGTACTAGCGGGAGGTATGAGCAGTTCTTC. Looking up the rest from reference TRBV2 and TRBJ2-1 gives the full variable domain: EPEVTQTPSHQVTQMGQEVILRCVPISNHLYFYWYRQILGQKVEFLVSFYNNEISEKSEIFDDQFSVERPDGSNFTLKIRSTKLEDSAMYFCASSGTSGRYEQFFGPGTRLTVL.

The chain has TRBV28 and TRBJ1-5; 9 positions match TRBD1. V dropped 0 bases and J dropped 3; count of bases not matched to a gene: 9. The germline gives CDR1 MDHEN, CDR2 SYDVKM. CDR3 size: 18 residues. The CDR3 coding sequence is TGTGCCAGCAGTTTATGGGAAGGGGGACAGGGTCTCAATCAGCCCCAGCATTTT. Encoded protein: CASSLWEGGQGLNQPQHF.

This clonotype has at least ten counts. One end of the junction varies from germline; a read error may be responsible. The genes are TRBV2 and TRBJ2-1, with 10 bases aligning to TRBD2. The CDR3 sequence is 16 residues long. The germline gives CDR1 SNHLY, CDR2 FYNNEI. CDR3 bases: TGTGCCAGCAGCGAAGATAGCGGGGGGCCCTACAATGAGCAGTTCTTC. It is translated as CASSEDSGGPYNEQFF.

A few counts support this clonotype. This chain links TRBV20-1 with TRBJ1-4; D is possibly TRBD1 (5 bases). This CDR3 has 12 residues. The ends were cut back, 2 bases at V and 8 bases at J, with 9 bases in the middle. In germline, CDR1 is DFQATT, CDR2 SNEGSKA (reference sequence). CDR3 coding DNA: TGCAGTGCTAGACGCTCAGGGGAAAAACTGTTTTTT. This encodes CSARRSGEKLFF.

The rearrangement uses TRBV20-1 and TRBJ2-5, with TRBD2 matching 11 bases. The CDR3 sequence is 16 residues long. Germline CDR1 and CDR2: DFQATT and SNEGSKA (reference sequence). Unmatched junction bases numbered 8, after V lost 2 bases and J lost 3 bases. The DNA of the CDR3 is TGCAGTGCTAGACCTTCTAGCGGGGGGCTAAAAGAGACCCAGTACTTC. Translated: CSARPSSGGLKETQYF.

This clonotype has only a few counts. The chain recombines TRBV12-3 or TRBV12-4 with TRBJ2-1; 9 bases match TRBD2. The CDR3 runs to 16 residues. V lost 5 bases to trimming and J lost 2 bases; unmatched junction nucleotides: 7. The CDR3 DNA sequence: TGTGCCAGCAGTCCCATAGCGGGGGCCGCCTACAATGAGCAGTTCTTC. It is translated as CASSPIAGAAYNEQFF.

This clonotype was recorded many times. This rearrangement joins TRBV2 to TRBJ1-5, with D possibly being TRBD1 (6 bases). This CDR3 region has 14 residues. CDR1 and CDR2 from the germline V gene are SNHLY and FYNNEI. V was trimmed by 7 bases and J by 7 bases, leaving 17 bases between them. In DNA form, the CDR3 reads TGTGCCAGCACAGAGCAGGGGTCGGGGCAGCCCCAGCATTTT. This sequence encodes CASTEQGSGQPQHF.

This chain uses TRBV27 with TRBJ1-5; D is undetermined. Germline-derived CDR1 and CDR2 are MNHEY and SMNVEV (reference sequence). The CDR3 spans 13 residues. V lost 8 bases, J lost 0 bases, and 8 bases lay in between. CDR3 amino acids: CASGSYSNQPQHF. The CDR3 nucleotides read TGTGCCAGCGGATCTTATAGCAATCAGCCCCAGCATTTT.

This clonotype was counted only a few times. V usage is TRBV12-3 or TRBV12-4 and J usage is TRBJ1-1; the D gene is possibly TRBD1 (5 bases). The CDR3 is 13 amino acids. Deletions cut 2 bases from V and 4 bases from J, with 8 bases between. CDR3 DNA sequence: TGTGCCAGCAGTTTAAGAACAGGCACTGAAGCTTTCTTT. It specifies CASSLRTGTEAFF.

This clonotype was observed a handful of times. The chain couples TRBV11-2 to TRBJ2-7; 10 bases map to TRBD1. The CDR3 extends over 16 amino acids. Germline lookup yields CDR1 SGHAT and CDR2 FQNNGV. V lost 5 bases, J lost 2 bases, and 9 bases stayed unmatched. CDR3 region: CASSPPGQGIPYEQYF. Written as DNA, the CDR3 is TGTGCCAGCAGCCCGCCGGGACAGGGGATTCCCTACGAGCAGTACTTC. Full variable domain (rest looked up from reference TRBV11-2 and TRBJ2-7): EAGVAQSPRYKIIEKRQSVAFWCNPISGHATLYWYQQILGQGPKLLIQFQNNGVVDDSQLPKDRFSAERLKGVDSTLKIQPAKLEDSAVYLCASSPPGQGIPYEQYFGPGTRLTVT.

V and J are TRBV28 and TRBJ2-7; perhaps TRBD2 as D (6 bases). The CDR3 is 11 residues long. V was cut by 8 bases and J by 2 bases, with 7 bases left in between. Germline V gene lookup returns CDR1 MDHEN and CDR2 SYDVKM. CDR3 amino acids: CASRLAYEQYF. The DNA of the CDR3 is TGTGCCAGCCGACTAGCCTACGAGCAGTACTTC.

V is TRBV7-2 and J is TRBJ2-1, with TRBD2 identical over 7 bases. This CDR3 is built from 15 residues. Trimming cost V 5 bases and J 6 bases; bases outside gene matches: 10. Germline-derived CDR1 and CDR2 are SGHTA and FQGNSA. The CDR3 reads CASSPRLTGGNEQFF. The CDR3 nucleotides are TGTGCCAGCAGCCCGAGACTAACGGGAGGCAATGAGCAGTTCTTC.

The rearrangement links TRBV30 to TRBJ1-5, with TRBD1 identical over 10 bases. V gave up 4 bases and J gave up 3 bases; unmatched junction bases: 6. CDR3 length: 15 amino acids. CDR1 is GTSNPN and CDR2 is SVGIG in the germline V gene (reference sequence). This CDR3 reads CAWNPGTGANQPQHF. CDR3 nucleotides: TGTGCCTGGAACCCAGGGACAGGGGCCAATCAGCCCCAGCATTTT.

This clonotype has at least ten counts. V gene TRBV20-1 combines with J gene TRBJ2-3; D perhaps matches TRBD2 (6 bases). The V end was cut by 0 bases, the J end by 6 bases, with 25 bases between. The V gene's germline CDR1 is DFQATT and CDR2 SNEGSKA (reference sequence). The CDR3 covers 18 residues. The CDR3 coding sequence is TGCAGTGCTAGAGATCCCCTAGGGCGGGGAACCTGGGGGGATACGCAGTATTTT. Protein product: CSARDPLGRGTWGDTQYF.

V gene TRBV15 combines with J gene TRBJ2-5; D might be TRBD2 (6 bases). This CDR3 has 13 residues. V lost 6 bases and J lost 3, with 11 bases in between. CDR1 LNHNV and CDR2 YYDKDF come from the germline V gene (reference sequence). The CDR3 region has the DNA TGTGCCACCAGGCTCGGGGGTGAAGAGACCCAGTACTTC. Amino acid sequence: CATRLGGEETQYF.

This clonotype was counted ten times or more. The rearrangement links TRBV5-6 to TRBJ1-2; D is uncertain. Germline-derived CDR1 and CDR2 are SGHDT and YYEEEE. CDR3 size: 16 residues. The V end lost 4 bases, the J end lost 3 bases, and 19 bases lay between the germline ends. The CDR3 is CASSVVSRPLDYGYTF. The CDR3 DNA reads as TGTGCCAGCAGCGTTGTATCGAGGCCCCTGGACTATGGCTACACCTTC.

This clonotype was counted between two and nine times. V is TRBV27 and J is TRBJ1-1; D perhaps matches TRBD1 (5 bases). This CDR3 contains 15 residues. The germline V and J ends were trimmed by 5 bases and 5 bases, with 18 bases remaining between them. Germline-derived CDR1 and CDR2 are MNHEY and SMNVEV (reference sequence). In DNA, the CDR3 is TGTGCCAGCAGTAATGGGACCCCCCGAGGGACTGAAGCTTTCTTT. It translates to CASSNGTPRGTEAFF.

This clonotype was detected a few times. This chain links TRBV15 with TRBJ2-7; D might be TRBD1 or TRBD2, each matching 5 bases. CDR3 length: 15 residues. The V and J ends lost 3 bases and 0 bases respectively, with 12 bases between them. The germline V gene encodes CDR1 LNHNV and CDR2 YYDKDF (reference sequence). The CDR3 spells CATSSPRDGSYEQYF. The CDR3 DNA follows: TGTGCCACCAGCAGTCCCCGGGACGGCTCCTACGAGCAGTACTTC.